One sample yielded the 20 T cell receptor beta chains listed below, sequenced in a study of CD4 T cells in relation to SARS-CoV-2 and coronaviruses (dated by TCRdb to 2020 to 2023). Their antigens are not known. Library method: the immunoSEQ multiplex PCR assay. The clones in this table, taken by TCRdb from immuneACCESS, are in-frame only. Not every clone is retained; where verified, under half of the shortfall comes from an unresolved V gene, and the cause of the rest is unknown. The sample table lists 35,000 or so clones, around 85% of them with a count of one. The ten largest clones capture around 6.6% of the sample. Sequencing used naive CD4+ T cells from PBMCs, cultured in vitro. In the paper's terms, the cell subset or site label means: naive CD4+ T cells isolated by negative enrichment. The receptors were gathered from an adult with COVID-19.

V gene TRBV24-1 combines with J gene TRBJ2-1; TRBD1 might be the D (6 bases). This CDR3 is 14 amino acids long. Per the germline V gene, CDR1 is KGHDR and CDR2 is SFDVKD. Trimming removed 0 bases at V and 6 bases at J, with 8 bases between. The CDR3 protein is CATSDLTGTNEQFF. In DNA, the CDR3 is TGTGCCACCAGTGATTTGACAGGGACCAATGAGCAGTTCTTC.

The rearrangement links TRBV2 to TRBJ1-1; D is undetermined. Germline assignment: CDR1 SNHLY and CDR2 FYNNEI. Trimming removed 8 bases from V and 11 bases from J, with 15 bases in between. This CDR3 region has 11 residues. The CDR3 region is CASGYSTEAFF. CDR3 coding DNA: TGTGCCAGCGGGTATTCAACCGAGGCTTTCTTT. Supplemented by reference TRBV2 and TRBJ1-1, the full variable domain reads EPEVTQTPSHQVTQMGQEVILRCVPISNHLYFYWYRQILGQKVEFLVSFYNNEISEKSEIFDDQFSVERPDGSNFTLKIRSTKLEDSAMYFCASGYSTEAFFGQGTRLTVV.

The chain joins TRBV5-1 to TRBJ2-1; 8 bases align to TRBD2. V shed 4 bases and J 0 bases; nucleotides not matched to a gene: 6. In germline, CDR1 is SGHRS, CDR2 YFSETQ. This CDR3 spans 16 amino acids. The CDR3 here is CASSRGGGSSYNEQFF. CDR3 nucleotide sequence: TGCGCCAGCAGCCGGGGGGGCGGCAGCTCCTACAATGAGCAGTTCTTC.

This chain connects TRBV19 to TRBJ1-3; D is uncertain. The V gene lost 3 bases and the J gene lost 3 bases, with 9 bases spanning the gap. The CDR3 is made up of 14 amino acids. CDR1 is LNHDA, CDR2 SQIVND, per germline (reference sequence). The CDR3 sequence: CASSIGGNGNTIYF. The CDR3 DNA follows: TGTGCCAGTAGTATCGGAGGCAATGGAAACACCATATATTTT.

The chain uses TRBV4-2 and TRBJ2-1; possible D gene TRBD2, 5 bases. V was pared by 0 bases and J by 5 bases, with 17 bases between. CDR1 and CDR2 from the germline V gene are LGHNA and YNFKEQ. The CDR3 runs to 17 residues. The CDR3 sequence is CASSQESGTHPNNEQFF. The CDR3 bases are TGTGCCAGCAGCCAAGAGTCGGGAACACATCCGAACAATGAGCAGTTCTTC.

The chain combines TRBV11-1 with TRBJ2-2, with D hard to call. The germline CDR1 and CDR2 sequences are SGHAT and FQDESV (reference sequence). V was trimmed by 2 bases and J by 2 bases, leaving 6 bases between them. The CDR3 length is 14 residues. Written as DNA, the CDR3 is TGTGCCAGCAGCTTAATCCGAAACACCGGGGAGCTGTTTTTT. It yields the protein CASSLIRNTGELFF. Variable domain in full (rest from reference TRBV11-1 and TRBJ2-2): EAEVAQSPRYKITEKSQAVAFWCDPISGHATLYWYRQILGQGPELLVQFQDESVVDDSQLPKDRFSAERLKGVDSTLKIQPAELGDSAMYLCASSLIRNTGELFFGEGSRLTVL.

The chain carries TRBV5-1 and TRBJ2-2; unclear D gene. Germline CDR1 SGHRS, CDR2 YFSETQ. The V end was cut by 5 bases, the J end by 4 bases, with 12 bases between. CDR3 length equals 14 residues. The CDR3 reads CASRSELLTGELFF. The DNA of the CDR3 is TGCGCCAGCAGGTCGGAACTCCTCACCGGGGAGCTGTTTTTT.

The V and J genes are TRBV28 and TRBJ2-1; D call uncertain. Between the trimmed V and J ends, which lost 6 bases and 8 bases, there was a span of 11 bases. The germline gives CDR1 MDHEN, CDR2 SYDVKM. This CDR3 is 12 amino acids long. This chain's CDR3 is CASRKQGDEQFF. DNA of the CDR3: TGTGCCAGCAGGAAACAAGGAGATGAGCAGTTCTTC.

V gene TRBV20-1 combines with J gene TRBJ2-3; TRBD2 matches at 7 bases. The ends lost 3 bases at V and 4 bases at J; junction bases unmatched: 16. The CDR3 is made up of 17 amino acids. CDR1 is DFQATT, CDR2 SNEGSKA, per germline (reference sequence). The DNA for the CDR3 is TGCAGTGCTAGTTCCATGCCCTTCCGGGGACTACCAGATACGCAGTATTTT. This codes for CSASSMPFRGLPDTQYF.

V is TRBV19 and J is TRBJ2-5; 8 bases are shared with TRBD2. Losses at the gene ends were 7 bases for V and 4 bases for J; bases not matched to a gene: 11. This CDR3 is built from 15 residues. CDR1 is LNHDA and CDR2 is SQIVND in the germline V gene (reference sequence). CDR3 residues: CASTPGRLAGETQYF. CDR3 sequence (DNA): TGTGCCAGTACCCCTGGAAGGCTAGCGGGAGAGACCCAGTACTTC.

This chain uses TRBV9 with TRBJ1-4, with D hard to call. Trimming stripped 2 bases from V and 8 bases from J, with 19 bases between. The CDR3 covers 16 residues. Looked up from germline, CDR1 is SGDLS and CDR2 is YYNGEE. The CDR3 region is CASSVEAGPGREKLFF. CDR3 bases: TGTGCCAGCAGCGTTGAAGCCGGGCCCGGGCGGGAAAAACTGTTTTTT. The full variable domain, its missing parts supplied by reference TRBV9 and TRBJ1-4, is DSGVTQTPKHLITATGQRVTLRCSPRSGDLSVYWYQQSLDQGLQFLIQYYNGEERAKGNILERFSAQQFPDLHSELNLSSLELGDSALYFCASSVEAGPGREKLFFGSGTQLSVL.

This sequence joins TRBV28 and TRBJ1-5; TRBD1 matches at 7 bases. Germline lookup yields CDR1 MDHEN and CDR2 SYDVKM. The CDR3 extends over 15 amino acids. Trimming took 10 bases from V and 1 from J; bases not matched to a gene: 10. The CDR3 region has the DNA TGTGCCATCCAATTATCAGGGGGAAGCAATCAGCCCCAGCATTTT. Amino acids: CAIQLSGGSNQPQHF.

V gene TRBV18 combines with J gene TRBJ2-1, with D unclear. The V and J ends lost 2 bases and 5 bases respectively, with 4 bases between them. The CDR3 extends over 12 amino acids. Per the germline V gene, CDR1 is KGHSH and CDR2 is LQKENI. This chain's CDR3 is CASSPNNNEQFF. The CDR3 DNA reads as TGTGCCAGCTCACCAAATAACAATGAGCAGTTCTTC.

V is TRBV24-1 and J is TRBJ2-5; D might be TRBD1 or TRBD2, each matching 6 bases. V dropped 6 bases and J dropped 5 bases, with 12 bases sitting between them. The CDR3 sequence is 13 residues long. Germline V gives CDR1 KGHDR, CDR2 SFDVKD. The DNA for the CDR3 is TGTGCCACCAGTTCCCTAGGGGGGGAGACCCAGTACTTC. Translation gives CATSSLGGETQYF.

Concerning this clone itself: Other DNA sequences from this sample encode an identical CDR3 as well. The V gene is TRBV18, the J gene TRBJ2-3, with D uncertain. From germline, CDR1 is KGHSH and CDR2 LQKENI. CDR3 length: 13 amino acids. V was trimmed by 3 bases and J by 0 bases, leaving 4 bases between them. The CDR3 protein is CASSPPSTDTQYF. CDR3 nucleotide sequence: TGTGCCAGCTCACCTCCTAGCACAGATACGCAGTATTTT.

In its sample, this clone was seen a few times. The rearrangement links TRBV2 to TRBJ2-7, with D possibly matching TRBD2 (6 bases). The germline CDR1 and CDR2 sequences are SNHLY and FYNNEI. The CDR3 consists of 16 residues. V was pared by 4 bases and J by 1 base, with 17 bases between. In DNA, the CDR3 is TGTGCCAGCAGTGGAGGAGAGGGGAGGCCATCCTACGAGCAGTACTTC. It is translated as CASSGGEGRPSYEQYF.

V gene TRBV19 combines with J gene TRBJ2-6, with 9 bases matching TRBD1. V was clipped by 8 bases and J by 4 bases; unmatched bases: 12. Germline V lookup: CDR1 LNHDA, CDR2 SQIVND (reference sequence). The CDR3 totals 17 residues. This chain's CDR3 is CASGIGTGSSGANVLTF. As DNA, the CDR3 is TGTGCCAGTGGCATAGGGACAGGGTCTTCCGGGGCCAACGTCCTGACTTTC.

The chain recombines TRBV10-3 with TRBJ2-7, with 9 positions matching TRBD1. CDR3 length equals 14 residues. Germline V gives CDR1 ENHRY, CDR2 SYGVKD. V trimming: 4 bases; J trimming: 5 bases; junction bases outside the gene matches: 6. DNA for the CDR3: TGTGCCATCAGTGCGATACAGGGGGCCAACGAGCAGTACTTC. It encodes CAISAIQGANEQYF.

CDR3 DNA: TGTGCCACCAGTGATTTGAAGGCAGGGGGGGTCTATGGCTACACCTTC. Its translation: CATSDLKAGGVYGYTF. This chain links TRBV24-1 with TRBJ1-2, with 7 bases aligning to TRBD1. Losses at the gene ends were 0 bases for V and 4 bases for J; bases not matched to a gene: 7. Germline V gene data show CDR1 as KGHDR and CDR2 as SFDVKD. The CDR3 totals 16 residues.

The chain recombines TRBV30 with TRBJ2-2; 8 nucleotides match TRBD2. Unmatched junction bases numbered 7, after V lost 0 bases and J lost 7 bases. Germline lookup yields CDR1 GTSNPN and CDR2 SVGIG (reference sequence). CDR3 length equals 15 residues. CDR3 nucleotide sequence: TGTGCCTGGAGTGTTCTTCGGGGGGGAGACGGGGAGCTGTTTTTT. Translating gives CAWSVLRGGDGELFF. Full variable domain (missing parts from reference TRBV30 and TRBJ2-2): SQTIHQWPATLVQPVGSPLSLECTVEGTSNPNLYWYRQAAGRGLQLLFYSVGIGQISSEVPQNLSASRPQDRQFILSSKKLLLSDSGFYLCAWSVLRGGDGELFFGEGSRLTVL.